This is a list of T cell receptor beta chains from one sample in a study of cytomegalovirus exposure and HLA in healthy donors. The assay was immunoSEQ multiplex PCR, and TCRdb's table has in-frame clones only and misses some. The repertoire holds over 150,000 clones, with 70% to 90% as singletons. The specimen sequenced was PBMCs. The receptors come from a woman aged 25 to 39 in good health and CMV-seronegative. Both conserved end residues are part of each CDR3. A D gene is named only where the DNA matches it firmly. Clone size, where shown, is once, few, many, or a class for clones that have expanded.

V	size	D	J	DNA	CDR3
TRBV5-4	-	TRBD1	TRBJ1-1	TGTGCCATCCAGGGGGCAAGTACTGAAGCTTTCTTT	CAIQGASTEAFF
TRBV6-5	-	-	TRBJ2-7	TGTGCCAGCAGGAGTGAGAACTACGAGCAGTACTTC	CASRSENYEQYF
TRBV9	-	TRBD1	TRBJ1-1	TGTGCCAGCAGCGAACTTCAAGACAGGGACGCTACTGAAGCTTTCTTT	CASSELQDRDATEAFF
TRBV19	few	TRBD1	TRBJ1-2	TGTGCCACGAACGATTGGACAGGGGAATATGGCTACACCTTC	CATNDWTGEYGYTF
TRBV29-1	-	-	TRBJ2-5	TGCAGCGTTGATGGGCCCCAAGAGACCCAGTACTTC	CSVDGPQETQYF
TRBV5-5	-	-	TRBJ1-2	TGTGCCAGCAGCTTGGCCGCTGGAGGGTCTGGCTACACCTTC	CASSLAAGGSGYTF
TRBV27	-	-	TRBJ2-7	TGTGCCAGCAGTTTGCTAGCTGTGGGCGGGAACACCTACGAGCAGTACTTC	CASSLLAVGGNTYEQYF
TRBV25-1	-	-	TRBJ2-1	TGTGCCAGCAGTGGCGGACAGTACAATGAGCAGTTCTTC	CASSGGQYNEQFF
TRBV7-3	once	TRBD2	TRBJ2-3	TGTGCCAGCAGCTCGATCCCCCTGGGGGGGACTAGCACACCTGGGGGTACGCAGTATTTT	CASSSIPLGGTSTPGGTQYF
TRBV6-6	-	-	TRBJ2-1	TGTGCCAGCAGTTTCCCCACGGGGACTGGAGACAATGAGCAGTTCTTC	CASSFPTGTGDNEQFF
TRBV9	once	TRBD2	TRBJ2-3	TGTGCCAGCAGCGTAGAACCGCGGGGGGGCAAAGATACGCAGTATTTT	CASSVEPRGGKDTQYF
TRBV4-3	few	-	TRBJ2-5	TGCGCCAGCAGCCAAGAGGCCCGCGGAGAGACCCAGTACTTC	CASSQEARGETQYF
TRBV4-1	once	-	TRBJ2-7	TGCGCCAGCAGCCCCCGAGGCAGGGGTGTTGTCGAGCAGTACTTC	CASSPRGRGVVEQYF
TRBV5-8	-	-	TRBJ2-3	TGTGCCAGCAGCTCCACAGGGTTCGGTACGCAGTATTTT	CASSSTGFGTQYF
TRBV28	-	TRBD2	TRBJ2-1	TGTGCCAGCAGTTTACCTCTAGCGGAGCCCTACAATGAGCAGTTCTTC	CASSLPLAEPYNEQFF
TRBV12-5	-	-	TRBJ2-3	TGTGCTAGCCCTCAGGGTAGGTCAGATACGCAGTATTTT	CASPQGRSDTQYF
TRBV29-1	-	-	TRBJ1-2	TGCAGCGTTCATTCAGGGGCTCTATATGGCTACACCTTC	CSVHSGALYGYTF
TRBV18	-	TRBD1	TRBJ1-4	TGTGCCAGCTCACCAATACAGGGGACTGAAAAACTGTTTTTT	CASSPIQGTEKLFF
TRBV29-1	once	-	TRBJ1-2	TGCAGCGTCTCCGAGCCGGGGGGCAGGGGCTACACCTTC	CSVSEPGGRGYTF
TRBV28	-	-	TRBJ1-1	TGTGCCAGCAGTTACCCGGGAGCCCTGAACACTGAAGCTTTCTTT	CASSYPGALNTEAFF
TRBV10-3	few	TRBD1	TRBJ2-7	TGTGCCATCAGTGATCCCGACAGGGGATCCTACGAGCAGTACTTC	CAISDPDRGSYEQYF
TRBV29-1	-	-	TRBJ1-2	TGCAGCGTTGAAGATGTGGGGCGGGGAGGCTACACCTTC	CSVEDVGRGGYTF
TRBV7-2	-	-	TRBJ1-1	TGTGCCAGCAGCTCGGGTAGGGGGACTGAAGCTTTCTTT	CASSSGRGTEAFF
TRBV6-5	-	-	TRBJ1-3	TGTGCCAGCAGTTCTCGCGGGGGCGGAAACACCATATATTTT	CASSSRGGGNTIYF
TRBV14	-	-	TRBJ2-5	TGTGCCAGCCCACCGAGAGAGGGCCCAGGTGGTGGGGTGACCCAGTACTTC	CASPPREGPGGGVTQYF
TRBV2	-	-	TRBJ1-5	TGTGCCAGCACTCAAAGGGGATCCTATAGCAATCAGCCCCAGCATTTT	CASTQRGSYSNQPQHF
TRBV9	once	TRBD1	TRBJ2-1	TGTGCCAGCAGCGTAACCATCGACAGGGGGCCATACAATGAGCAGTTCTTC	CASSVTIDRGPYNEQFF
TRBV7-2	once	TRBD1	TRBJ2-6	TGTGCCAGCAGCAGACGGACAGGCTCTGGGGCCAACGGCCTGACTTTC	CASSRRTGSGANGLTF
TRBV2	-	TRBD1	TRBJ1-2	TGTGCCAGCAGTGGACAGGGAGGAGGTCATGGCTACACCTTC	CASSGQGGGHGYTF
TRBV4-1	-	TRBD1	TRBJ1-1	TGCGCCAGCAGCCAACCTATCCGGGACAGCAGCACTGAAGCTTTCTTT	CASSQPIRDSSTEAFF
TRBV28	-	-	TRBJ2-4	TGTGCCAGCAGCTTGCTGACACAGCTAGCCAAAAACATTCAGTACTTC	CASSLLTQLAKNIQYF
TRBV13	-	-	TRBJ2-7	TGTGCCAGCAGCTCCTCAAACAGGTTTCGGGCCTCCGAGCAGTACTTC	CASSSSNRFRASEQYF
TRBV2	-	-	TRBJ2-7	TGTGCCAGCAGTGCGGGGGGCAATGCCGGTTATTCACTCTACGAGCAGTACTTC	CASSAGGNAGYSLYEQYF
TRBV10-3	once	-	TRBJ2-2	TGTGCCATCAGTGAGTCAGGAGACACCGGGGAGCTGTTTTTT	CAISESGDTGELFF